This is a list of T cell receptor beta chains from one sample in a study of T-cell memory formation after mild COVID-19. TCRdb itself ran the 5' RACE reads through MiXCR, one entry per CDR3 protein. The table records 500,000 to 650,000 distinct CDR3 sequences, about 22% of them present only once. The sample comprised PBMCs or a T cell subset sorted from them (not recorded which). These receptors were taken from an adult woman who had mild COVID-19 (a few samples of this study predate the infection). Cell type and time point are not known. Both conserved end residues are part of each CDR3. Each record gives: V gene, D gene, clone size, J gene, CDR3 length, CDR3 protein, CDR3 DNA. D genes are given only for firm matches. Size is omitted from some rows. Given values are once, few, many or a class for expanded clones.

V gene: TRBV4-3; D gene: .; clone size: few; J gene: TRBJ2-7; CDR3 length: 16; CDR3 protein: CASSQALRAANYEQYF; CDR3 DNA: TGCGCCAGCAGCCAAGCCTTACGAGCCGCCAATTACGAGCAGTACTTC
V gene: TRBV3-1; D gene: TRBD1; clone size: .; J gene: TRBJ1-1; CDR3 length: 14; CDR3 protein: CASSTEITTGRAFF; CDR3 DNA: TGTGCCAGCTCAACTGAAATAACGACAGGGAGAGCTTTCTTT
V gene: TRBV25-1; D gene: .; clone size: .; J gene: TRBJ1-1; CDR3 length: 14; CDR3 protein: CASSEFFSGTEAFF; CDR3 DNA: TGTGCCAGCAGTGAATTTTTTTCAGGGACCGAAGCTTTCTTT
V gene: TRBV7-3; D gene: TRBD2; clone size: many; J gene: TRBJ2-2; CDR3 length: 15; CDR3 protein: CASSSAGGGAGELFF; CDR3 DNA: TGTGCCAGCAGCTCCGCGGGAGGTGGGGCCGGGGAGCTGTTTTTT
V gene: TRBV7-2; D gene: .; clone size: few; J gene: TRBJ1-5; CDR3 length: 13; CDR3 protein: CASSFLFNQPQHF; CDR3 DNA: TGTGCCAGCAGCTTTTTATTCAATCAGCCCCAGCATTTT
V gene: TRBV11-3; D gene: .; clone size: few; J gene: TRBJ1-1; CDR3 length: 14; CDR3 protein: CASSLREPNTEAFF; CDR3 DNA: TGTGCCAGCAGCCTGAGGGAGCCGAACACTGAAGCTTTCTTT
V gene: TRBV3-1; D gene: .; clone size: .; J gene: TRBJ1-1; CDR3 length: 13; CDR3 protein: CASSPDSGGGAFF; CDR3 DNA: TGTGCCAGCAGCCCGGACTCGGGAGGTGGGGCTTTCTTT
V gene: TRBV7-2; D gene: TRBD2; clone size: once; J gene: TRBJ2-5; CDR3 length: 14; CDR3 protein: CASSRAAGGMTQYF; CDR3 DNA: TGTGCCAGCAGCCGCGCAGCGGGAGGGATGACCCAGTACTTC
V gene: TRBV19; D gene: .; clone size: .; J gene: TRBJ1-5; CDR3 length: 12; CDR3 protein: CASSKSNQPQHF; CDR3 DNA: TGTGCCAGTAGTAAGAGCAATCAGCCCCAGCATTTT
V gene: TRBV7-7; D gene: TRBD2; clone size: few; J gene: TRBJ2-1; CDR3 length: 15; CDR3 protein: CASSPPGLEGNEQFF; CDR3 DNA: TGTGCTAGCAGTCCACCGGGACTAGAGGGCAATGAGCAGTTCTTC
V gene: TRBV18; D gene: TRBD1; clone size: .; J gene: TRBJ1-2; CDR3 length: 14; CDR3 protein: CASSPPGQGSVYTF; CDR3 DNA: TGTGCCAGCTCACCACCGGGACAGGGTAGTGTCTACACCTTC
V gene: TRBV28; D gene: .; clone size: .; J gene: TRBJ1-1; CDR3 length: 15; CDR3 protein: CASSLAGRPNTEAFF; CDR3 DNA: TGTGCCAGCAGTTTGGCGGGTCGGCCGAACACTGAAGCTTTCTTT
V gene: TRBV9; D gene: TRBD1; clone size: .; J gene: TRBJ1-1; CDR3 length: 15; CDR3 protein: CASSTYGQGATEAFF; CDR3 DNA: TGTGCCAGCAGCACCTACGGACAGGGCGCCACTGAAGCTTTCTTT
V gene: TRBV6-6; D gene: TRBD2; clone size: few; J gene: TRBJ2-1; CDR3 length: 18; CDR3 protein: CASSYASASGSSYNEQFF; CDR3 DNA: TGTGCCAGCAGTTACGCGTCGGCTAGCGGGAGCTCCTACAATGAGCAGTTCTTC
V gene: TRBV14; D gene: .; clone size: few; J gene: TRBJ1-6; CDR3 length: 14; CDR3 protein: CASSQTRGNSPLHF; CDR3 DNA: TGTGCCAGCAGCCAGACAAGGGGGAATTCACCCCTCCACTTT
V gene: TRBV4-1; D gene: TRBD1; clone size: .; J gene: TRBJ1-2; CDR3 length: 15; CDR3 protein: CASSQGEGAGYGYTF; CDR3 DNA: TGCGCCAGCAGCCAAGGTGAGGGGGCCGGCTATGGCTACACCTTC
V gene: TRBV20-1; D gene: .; clone size: .; J gene: TRBJ2-3; CDR3 length: 13; CDR3 protein: CSASGVWRAAQYF; CDR3 DNA: TGCAGTGCTAGCGGAGTTTGGCGGGCGGCGCAGTATTTT
V gene: TRBV12-3/TRBV12-4; D gene: TRBD1; clone size: .; J gene: TRBJ2-2; CDR3 length: 18; CDR3 protein: CASSRARTGFANTGELFF; CDR3 DNA: TGTGCCAGCAGTCGAGCTAGGACAGGATTCGCGAACACCGGGGAGCTGTTTTTT
V gene: TRBV4-3; D gene: .; clone size: .; J gene: TRBJ1-1; CDR3 length: 13; CDR3 protein: CASSGRENTEAFF; CDR3 DNA: TGCGCCAGCAGCGGGAGGGAGAACACTGAAGCTTTCTTT
V gene: TRBV5-1; D gene: .; clone size: .; J gene: TRBJ2-1; CDR3 length: 13; CDR3 protein: CASLAGPLDEQFF; CDR3 DNA: TGCGCCAGCCTCGCAGGGCCCCTCGATGAGCAGTTCTTC
V gene: TRBV7-2; D gene: .; clone size: .; J gene: TRBJ2-5; CDR3 length: 13; CDR3 protein: CASSPDLKETQYF; CDR3 DNA: TGTGCCAGCAGCCCCGACTTAAAAGAGACCCAGTACTTC
V gene: TRBV12-3/TRBV12-4; D gene: .; clone size: few; J gene: TRBJ1-2; CDR3 length: 13; CDR3 protein: CASSLWQDYGYTF; CDR3 DNA: TGTGCCAGCAGTTTATGGCAAGACTATGGCTACACCTTC
V gene: TRBV24-1; D gene: .; clone size: few; J gene: TRBJ2-1; CDR3 length: 15; CDR3 protein: CATSDVEVGDNEQFF; CDR3 DNA: TGTGCCACCAGTGATGTCGAAGTGGGGGACAATGAGCAGTTCTTC
V gene: TRBV27; D gene: .; clone size: few; J gene: TRBJ2-7; CDR3 length: 14; CDR3 protein: CASSVPGRAYEQYF; CDR3 DNA: TGTGCCAGCAGTGTACCCGGTCGGGCCTACGAGCAGTACTTC
V gene: TRBV24-1; D gene: .; clone size: .; J gene: TRBJ1-1; CDR3 length: 14; CDR3 protein: CATSGPRENTEAFF; CDR3 DNA: TGTGCCACCAGTGGACCCAGGGAAAACACTGAAGCTTTCTTT
V gene: TRBV9; D gene: .; clone size: many; J gene: TRBJ2-5; CDR3 length: 15; CDR3 protein: CASSVVTGAGETQYF; CDR3 DNA: TGTGCCAGCAGCGTAGTGACGGGGGCCGGGGAGACCCAGTACTTC
V gene: TRBV19; D gene: .; clone size: few; J gene: TRBJ1-3; CDR3 length: 16; CDR3 protein: CASNGGDDFSGNTIYF; CDR3 DNA: TGTGCCAGTAATGGCGGGGACGACTTCTCTGGAAACACCATATATTTT
V gene: TRBV9; D gene: TRBD2; clone size: .; J gene: TRBJ2-2; CDR3 length: 15; CDR3 protein: CASSELATNSGELFF; CDR3 DNA: TGTGCCAGCAGCGAACTAGCGACCAACAGCGGGGAGCTGTTTTTT
V gene: TRBV3-1; D gene: .; clone size: .; J gene: TRBJ2-5; CDR3 length: 18; CDR3 protein: CASSPARVSGAVRETQYF; CDR3 DNA: TGTGCCAGCAGCCCTGCCAGGGTGTCGGGAGCGGTACGAGAGACCCAGTACTTC
V gene: TRBV5-1; D gene: TRBD1; clone size: .; J gene: TRBJ2-7; CDR3 length: 15; CDR3 protein: CASASGQGFAGEQYF; CDR3 DNA: TGCGCCAGTGCATCGGGACAGGGGTTTGCGGGCGAGCAGTACTTC
V gene: TRBV21-1; D gene: .; clone size: .; J gene: TRBJ1-6; CDR3 length: 15; CDR3 protein: CASSKDRVAGFLLHF; CDR3 DNA: TGTGCCAGCAGCAAAGACAGGGTAGCGGGATTCCTCCTCCACTTT
V gene: TRBV4-1; D gene: TRBD1; clone size: .; J gene: TRBJ1-5; CDR3 length: 16; CDR3 protein: CASSQAGGQINQPQHF; CDR3 DNA: TGCGCCAGCAGCCAAGCAGGGGGTCAGATAAATCAGCCCCAGCATTTT
V gene: TRBV27; D gene: TRBD1; clone size: few; J gene: TRBJ1-1; CDR3 length: 15; CDR3 protein: CASRSLTGAATEAFF; CDR3 DNA: TGTGCCAGCAGGTCACTTACAGGGGCCGCCACTGAAGCTTTCTTT
V gene: TRBV5-1; D gene: .; clone size: .; J gene: TRBJ1-1; CDR3 length: 14; CDR3 protein: CASSIGQTNTEAFF; CDR3 DNA: TGCGCCAGCAGCATAGGACAGACGAACACTGAAGCTTTCTTT
V gene: TRBV12-3/TRBV12-4; D gene: TRBD1; clone size: .; J gene: TRBJ1-2; CDR3 length: 14; CDR3 protein: CASSFGTGGWGYTF; CDR3 DNA: TGTGCCAGCAGTTTCGGGACAGGGGGCTGGGGCTACACCTTC
V gene: TRBV7-2; D gene: TRBD1; clone size: few; J gene: TRBJ2-7; CDR3 length: 15; CDR3 protein: CASSPNPGQGNEQYF; CDR3 DNA: TGTGCCAGCAGCCCCAACCCGGGACAGGGGAACGAGCAGTACTTC